Listed here are 26 T cell receptor beta chains from one sample, sequenced in a study of response to subunit inactivated influenza vaccine. TCRdb independently ran MiXCR on the RT-PCR reads; one entry per CDR3 protein. Of about 480,000 distinct CDR3 sequences in the sample, about 25% were seen once. The material sequenced was CD4+ T cells sorted from PBMCs, taken roughly 5 days after vaccination. The origin of the receptors is a man in his fifties or sixties who received an inactivated influenza vaccine.

CDR3 DNA: TGCGCCAGTTATGTCGGACAGGGGAACACCGGGGAGCTGTTTTTT. This gives the protein CASYVGQGNTGELFF. The chain combines TRBV5-1 with TRBJ2-2; 8 bases map to TRBD1. The ends lost 8 bases at V and 1 base at J; junction bases unmatched: 7. The germline gives CDR1 SGHRS, CDR2 YFSETQ. The CDR3 loop spans 15 amino acids. The full variable domain, in which reference TRBV5-1 and TRBJ2-2 provide the parts outside the CDR3, is KAGVTQTPRYLIKTRGQQVTLSCSPISGHRSVSWYQQTPGQGLQFLFEYFSETQRNKGNFPGRFSGRQFSNSRSEMNVSTLELGDSALYLCASYVGQGNTGELFFGEGSRLTVL.

The chain couples TRBV20-1 to TRBJ2-5; TRBD1 matches 10 bases. The CDR3 loop spans 15 amino acids. The trim removed 5 bases at V and 3 bases at J, leaving 9 bases unmatched. Germline V gene data show CDR1 as DFQATT and CDR2 as SNEGSKA (reference sequence). The DNA of the CDR3 is TGCAGTGCTGACTCCAGGGACAGGGGCAAAGAGACCCAGTACTTC. This sequence encodes CSADSRDRGKETQYF.

This clonotype was detected only a few times. The chain employs TRBV6-5 and TRBJ2-2, with unresolved D. This CDR3 region has 12 residues. Germline V gene data show CDR1 as MNHEY and CDR2 as SVGAGI. Trimming took off 8 bases at V and 7 bases at J, with 11 bases between the two ends. The CDR3 DNA is TGTGCCAGCGGAGTTTGGAGCGGGGAGCTGTTTTTT. It yields the protein CASGVWSGELFF.

This clonotype appeared a few times. J is TRBJ2-7 and V is TRBV20-1; a weak D match, TRBD1 (5 bases). The CDR3 is 15 amino acids. V lost 2 bases to trimming and J lost 2 bases, with 16 bases between them. Germline V CDR1 and CDR2: DFQATT, SNEGSKA (reference sequence). The CDR3 loop is CSARHRSGITYEQYF. CDR3 coding DNA: TGCAGTGCTAGACATCGTTCAGGGATAACCTACGAGCAGTACTTC.

This clonotype showed up just a few times. V gene TRBV5-1 combines with J gene TRBJ2-2; 8 bases match TRBD1. The V and J ends lost 1 base and 5 bases, in that order; junction bases with no gene match: 10. Germline assignment: CDR1 SGHRS and CDR2 YFSETQ. The CDR3 contains 17 residues. CDR3 in DNA: TGCGCCAGCAGCTTGAGTCCTGGACAGGGCCGAACCGGGGAGCTGTTTTTT. Protein product: CASSLSPGQGRTGELFF. The whole variable domain, filled in from reference TRBV5-1 and TRBJ2-2, reads KAGVTQTPRYLIKTRGQQVTLSCSPISGHRSVSWYQQTPGQGLQFLFEYFSETQRNKGNFPGRFSGRQFSNSRSEMNVSTLELGDSALYLCASSLSPGQGRTGELFFGEGSRLTVL.

This chain joins TRBV27 and TRBJ2-1, with TRBD2 matching over 8 bases. CDR1 and CDR2 (germline): MNHEY, SMNVEV (reference sequence). V gave up 8 bases and J gave up 5 bases; unmatched junction bases: 5. CDR3 size: 13 residues. In DNA, the CDR3 is TGTGCCAGCTCCCGGGGGGGGAACAATGAGCAGTTCTTC. This sequence encodes CASSRGGNNEQFF.

This clonotype was seen only a few times. The chain carries TRBV6-2 or TRBV6-3 and TRBJ2-2; no clear D gene. Trimming stripped 6 bases from V and 4 bases from J, with 9 bases between. Germline V gene data show CDR1 as MNHEY and CDR2 as SVGEGT. This CDR3 comprises 13 residues. Here the CDR3 reads CASREQITGELFF. Here the CDR3 DNA reads TGTGCCAGCAGGGAACAGATCACCGGGGAGCTGTTTTTT.

V is TRBV11-1 and J is TRBJ2-3, with a possible D match to TRBD2 (6 bases). The CDR3 length is 19 residues. CDR1 is SGHAT, CDR2 FQDESV, per germline (reference sequence). Trimming stripped 1 base from V and 2 bases from J, with 22 bases between. CDR3 amino acids: CASSLVFSGTRIYTDTQYF. The CDR3 nucleotides are TGTGCCAGCAGCTTAGTATTTAGCGGCACTAGGATATACACAGATACGCAGTATTTT.

V gene TRBV3-1 combines with J gene TRBJ2-7, with no clear D. The CDR3 spans 12 residues. Germline assignment: CDR1 LGHDT and CDR2 YNNKEL (reference sequence). Between the trimmed V and J ends, which lost 1 base and 5 bases, there was a span of 6 bases. The CDR3 region has the DNA TGTGCCAGCAGCCAAGTTATCAACGAGCAGTACTTC. Translating gives CASSQVINEQYF.

The chain is built from TRBV7-9 and TRBJ2-7, with D possibly TRBD2 on 7 matching bases. The CDR3 runs to 15 residues. Germline loops: CDR1 SEHNR, CDR2 FQNEAQ (reference sequence). Trimming pared 1 base from V and 6 bases from J, leaving 16 bases between. CDR3 amino acids: CASSLGGGQGREQYF. DNA of the CDR3: TGTGCCAGCAGCTTAGGGGGGGGACAAGGGCGCGAGCAGTACTTC.

V and J are TRBV6-2 or TRBV6-3 and TRBJ1-1; 7 bases align to TRBD1. CDR3 size: 10 residues. Germline-derived CDR1 and CDR2 are MNHEY and SVGEGT. V shed 6 bases, J shed 11 bases, and the junction held 3 bases outside the gene matches. CDR3 coding DNA: TGTGCCAGCAGCGACAGGGTGGCTTTCTTT. This translates into CASSDRVAFF.

The chain has TRBV20-1 and TRBJ2-7; 7 bases match TRBD2. Germline CDR1 is DFQATT and CDR2 is SNEGSKA (reference sequence). The CDR3 extends over 13 amino acids. The J segment lost 4 bases and the V segment lost 3 bases, leaving 6 bases of the junction unmatched. The CDR3 reads CSARGGSGYEQYF. CDR3 nucleotides: TGCAGTGCTAGGGGCGGGAGCGGGTACGAGCAGTACTTC.

Comment on this clonotype: Just one base apart from a much larger clone, this may be a read error. The final CDR3 position lacks the conserved phenylalanine or tryptophan, pointing to a likely read error. This sequence joins TRBV6-2 or TRBV6-3 and TRBJ2-1; a possible D gene is TRBD2 (6 bases). This CDR3 contains 13 residues. With 11 bases removed from V and 4 bases from J, the gap between germline ends came to 15 bases. In germline, CDR1 is MNHEY, CDR2 SVGEGT. The CDR3 loop is CASTTLAYNEQFS. The CDR3 nucleotides read TGTGCCTCTACCACGCTAGCGTACAATGAGCAGTTCTCC.

The chain is built from TRBV20-1 and TRBJ2-1; 8 nucleotides agree with TRBD2. CDR3 length: 15 amino acids. Germline V CDR1 and CDR2: DFQATT, SNEGSKA (reference sequence). Trimming cost V 3 bases and J 0 bases; bases outside gene matches: 4. The CDR3 DNA reads as TGCAGTGCTAGCCCGGGACTAGGCTCCTACAATGAGCAGTTCTTC. It is translated as CSASPGLGSYNEQFF.

There are a few counts of this clonotype. The chain is built from TRBV24-1 and TRBJ2-7; TRBD1 matches 9 bases. J gave up 5 bases and V 4 bases, and 5 bases lay outside the gene matches. The length of the CDR3 is 14 residues. In germline, CDR1 is KGHDR, CDR2 SFDVKD. The CDR3 protein is CATSEGQGENEQYF. DNA for the CDR3: TGTGCCACCAGTGAGGGACAGGGAGAGAACGAGCAGTACTTC.

In its sample, this clonotype was seen a few times. The V call is TRBV7-2, the J call TRBJ1-1; D is undetermined. This CDR3 comprises 13 residues. CDR1 is SGHTA and CDR2 is FQGNSA in the germline V gene. Trimming removed 0 bases from V and 10 bases from J, with 12 bases in between. The CDR3: CASSLAGSGSAFF. CDR3 in DNA: TGTGCCAGCAGCTTAGCCGGGAGTGGTTCAGCTTTCTTT.

The rearrangement joins TRBV4-3 to TRBJ2-7; D gene ambiguous. The CDR3 consists of 15 residues. V gave up 0 bases and J gave up 2 bases, with 11 bases separating them. Germline CDR1 is LGHNA and CDR2 is YSLEER. CDR3 sequence reads: CASSQEPATTYEQYF. Here the CDR3 DNA reads TGCGCCAGCAGCCAAGAACCCGCTACCACCTACGAGCAGTACTTC.

J is TRBJ2-7 and V is TRBV4-2; 8 bases fit TRBD2. From germline, CDR1 is LGHNA and CDR2 YNFKEQ. J gave up 0 bases and V 1 base, and 8 bases lay outside the gene matches. The CDR3 has 17 residues. The CDR3 sequence: CASSQAAERESSYEQYF. The CDR3 DNA sequence: TGTGCCAGCAGCCAAGCGGCCGAGCGGGAGAGCTCCTACGAGCAGTACTTC.

This clonotype was picked up many times. CDR3: CSVEAATGSYEQYF. In nucleotides, the CDR3 is TGCAGCGTTGAAGCCGCGACGGGTTCCTACGAGCAGTACTTC. This rearrangement joins TRBV29-1 to TRBJ2-7; D not certain. Trimming stripped 1 base from V and 1 base from J, with 11 bases between. Germline values: CDR1 SQVTM, CDR2 ANQGSEA. CDR3 length: 14 amino acids.

At least ten counts were recorded for this clonotype. The rearrangement links TRBV20-1 to TRBJ2-5; maybe TRBD2 (6 bases). Germline CDR1 is DFQATT and CDR2 is SNEGSKA (reference sequence). CDR3 length: 14 amino acids. Trimming stripped 2 bases from V and 5 bases from J, with 15 bases between. CDR3 residues: CSARPPRGWETQYF. CDR3 nucleotide sequence: TGCAGTGCTAGACCGCCACGGGGGTGGGAGACCCAGTACTTC.

This clonotype was seen more than once but under ten times. The chain is built from TRBV20-1 and TRBJ1-1; D is perhaps TRBD1 (5 bases). V lost 0 bases and J 0 bases, leaving 11 bases between the germline ends. There are 15 residues in the CDR3. Germline V CDR1 and CDR2: DFQATT, SNEGSKA (reference sequence). The CDR3 coding sequence is TGCAGTGCTAGAGACTCCGGGACGGTGAACACTGAAGCTTTCTTT. Translating it yields CSARDSGTVNTEAFF.

The J gene is TRBJ1-4, the V gene TRBV5-1; tentatively, D is TRBD1 (6 bases). The CDR3 runs to 16 residues. The ends were cut back, 2 bases at V and 0 bases at J, with 11 bases in the middle. Germline CDR1 and CDR2: SGHRS and YFSETQ. CDR3 sequence reads: CASSFGTIATNEKLFF. Here the CDR3 DNA reads TGCGCCAGCAGCTTCGGGACAATCGCAACTAATGAAAAACTGTTTTTT.

Ten or more counts support this clonotype. The chain carries TRBV4-2 and TRBJ2-1; D is undetermined. CDR1 is LGHNA, CDR2 YNFKEQ, per germline. The CDR3 extends over 15 amino acids. V dropped 0 bases and J dropped 7 bases, with 13 bases sitting between them. CDR3 coding DNA: TGTGCCAGCAGCCAAGAGGTCCTGCAACCGAATGAGCAGTTCTTC. Translating gives CASSQEVLQPNEQFF.

This clonotype was picked up many times. The V and J genes are TRBV7-6 and TRBJ2-6; D unclear. V gave up 5 bases and J gave up 0 bases, with 5 bases separating them. The CDR3 is 14 amino acids. Germline CDR1 and CDR2: SGHVS and FNYEAQ. The DNA of the CDR3 is TGTGCCAGCAGCCTCAACTCTGGGGCCAACGTCCTGACTTTC. Its protein is CASSLNSGANVLTF.

The chain uses TRBV10-3 and TRBJ2-2, with D hard to call. Trimming removed 2 bases at V and 6 bases at J, with 10 bases between. Germline lookup yields CDR1 ENHRY and CDR2 SYGVKD. The CDR3 contains 14 residues. DNA of the CDR3: TGTGCCATCAGTGAGAGTTGGGTGGCCGGGGAGCTGTTTTTT. It translates to CAISESWVAGELFF.

This clonotype has a handful of counts. The chain couples TRBV20-1 to TRBJ2-3; 9 nucleotides agree with TRBD2. This CDR3 spans 15 amino acids. Germline loops: CDR1 DFQATT, CDR2 SNEGSKA (reference sequence). Trimming took 5 bases from V and 1 from J; bases not matched to a gene: 7. The CDR3 here is CSARLAGGGTDTQYF. DNA of the CDR3: TGCAGTGCTCGTTTGGCGGGAGGGGGCACAGATACGCAGTATTTT.